This record concerns one T cell receptor (beta chain) sequence. The antigen is undetermined. The sample comes from a study of T cell responses to AZD1222 COVID-19 vaccine. About the study: Doses given second, at about 4 or about 12 weeks, were pooled.

Study-level points and caveats: Only a handful of AZD1222 recipients, roughly six in all, had baseline seropositivity. Clonal diversity was possibly underestimated; the donors were predominantly white British and more often female. No day 14 peak samples; only post-peak repertoires were characterized.

This CDR3 is built from 12 residues. CDR1 and CDR2 from the germline V gene are KGHSH and LQKENI. V was trimmed by 2 bases and J by 8 bases, leaving 7 bases between them. TCRdb's copy holds only in-frame clones and misses some; the assay was immunoSEQ multiplex PCR. The sample has 100,000 to 150,000 clones, approximately 91% seen once; the top ten hold 6.3%. The rearrangement links TRBV18 to TRBJ2-1; D call uncertain. The sample here was peripheral blood, taken on day 0 of AZD1222 vaccination. The TCR originated in an adult in good health. The CDR3 sequence is CASSPGYHEQFF. CDR3 nucleotides: TGTGCCAGCTCACCAGGATACCATGAGCAGTTCTTC.